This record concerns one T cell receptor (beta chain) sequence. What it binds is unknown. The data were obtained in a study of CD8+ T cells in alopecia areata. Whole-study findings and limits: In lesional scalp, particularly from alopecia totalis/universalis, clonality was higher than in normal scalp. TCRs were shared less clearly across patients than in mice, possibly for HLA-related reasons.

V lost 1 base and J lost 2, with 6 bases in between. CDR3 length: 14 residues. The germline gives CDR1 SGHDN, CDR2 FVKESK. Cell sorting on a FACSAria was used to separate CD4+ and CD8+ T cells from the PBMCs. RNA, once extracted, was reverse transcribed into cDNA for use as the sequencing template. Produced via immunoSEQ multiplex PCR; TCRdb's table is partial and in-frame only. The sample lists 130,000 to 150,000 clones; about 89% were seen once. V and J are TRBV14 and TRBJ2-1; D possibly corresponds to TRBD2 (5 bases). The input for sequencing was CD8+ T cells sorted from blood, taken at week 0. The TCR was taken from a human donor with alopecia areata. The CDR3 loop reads CASSQGSAYNEQFF. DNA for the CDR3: TGTGCCAGCAGCCAAGGTAGCGCCTACAATGAGCAGTTCTTC.